This is a list of T cell receptor beta chains from one sample in a study of cytomegalovirus exposure and HLA in healthy donors. The assay was immunoSEQ multiplex PCR, and TCRdb's table has in-frame clones only and misses some. Of fewer than 180,000 clones listed, 60% to 85% are singletons. Input material: PBMCs. The receptor set was obtained from a man between 45 and 60 years old in good health and CMV-seropositive. Both conserved end residues are part of each CDR3. A D gene is named only where the DNA matches it firmly. Size values are once, few and many counts, or a class for expanded clones, and some rows have none.

v_call	clone_size	d_call	j_call	cdr3_aa	cdr3_nt
TRBV28	.	.	TRBJ1-3	CASTQGGTTSWNTIYF	TGTGCCAGCACCCAGGGAGGGACCACCAGCTGGAACACCATATATTTT
TRBV5-1	.	.	TRBJ2-1	CASSLGYRYNEQFF	TGCGCCAGCAGCTTGGGATACAGGTACAATGAGCAGTTCTTC
TRBV2	.	TRBD2	TRBJ2-7	CASSEVLAGAYEQYF	TGTGCCAGCAGTGAAGTGTTAGCGGGGGCCTACGAGCAGTACTTC
TRBV28	.	.	TRBJ1-2	CASSYSNYGYTF	TGTGCCAGCAGTTACTCGAACTATGGCTACACCTTC
TRBV9	.	TRBD2	TRBJ2-7	CASSPLERGEQYF	TGTGCCAGCAGCCCCTTGGAGCGGGGCGAGCAGTACTTC
TRBV5-6	.	TRBD1	TRBJ2-1	CASSWTGKRTDNEQFF	TGTGCCAGCAGCTGGACAGGGAAGAGGACGGACAATGAGCAGTTCTTC
TRBV5-1	.	TRBD2	TRBJ2-3	CASSWGLGTDTQYF	TGCGCCAGCAGCTGGGGACTAGGGACAGATACGCAGTATTTT
TRBV27	.	.	TRBJ1-2	CASSPYKQGTNSYGYTF	TGTGCCAGCAGTCCCTACAAACAGGGAACCAATTCCTATGGCTACACCTTC
TRBV28	once	TRBD1	TRBJ2-2	CASTGGGTGELFF	TGTGCCAGCACAGGGGGCGGCACCGGGGAGCTGTTTTTT
TRBV28	.	.	TRBJ1-2	CASSKDTGYTF	TGTGCCAGCAGTAAGGACACTGGCTACACCTTC
TRBV30	.	TRBD1	TRBJ1-6	CAWSQLDRGRSSPLHF	TGTGCCTGGAGTCAATTGGACAGGGGGCGAAGTTCACCCCTCCACTTT
TRBV6-1	.	.	TRBJ2-7	CASSAVDRKLASVYEQYF	TGTGCCAGCAGTGCGGTCGACAGGAAATTAGCTTCGGTGTACGAGCAGTACTTC
TRBV5-4	few	.	TRBJ1-2	CASSSNRDGYTF	TGTGCCAGCAGCTCGAACAGGGATGGCTACACCTTC
TRBV2	.	.	TRBJ2-7	CASSEDGGRYF	TGTGCCAGCAGTGAAGACGGGGGACGGTACTTC
TRBV4-1	.	TRBD2	TRBJ2-7	CASSQFTGTSNIEQYF	TGCGCCAGCAGCCAATTTACCGGGACTAGCAACATCGAGCAGTACTTC
TRBV28	.	.	TRBJ2-1	CASSFPPSGSHNEQFF	TGTGCCAGCAGTTTCCCTCCAAGCGGTAGTCACAATGAGCAGTTCTTC
TRBV9	.	.	TRBJ1-3	CASSAGGGSGNTIYF	TGTGCCAGCAGCGCGGGCGGGGGATCTGGAAACACCATATATTTT
TRBV5-5	.	TRBD2	TRBJ2-7	CASSGRDYSYEQYF	TGTGCCAGCAGCGGACGGGACTACTCCTACGAGCAGTACTTC
TRBV11-2	.	TRBD2	TRBJ2-3	CASSLGVVAGVTDTQYF	TGTGCCAGCAGCTTAGGGGTGGTAGCGGGAGTCACAGATACGCAGTATTTT
TRBV28	.	.	TRBJ2-7	CASSSLRGEQYF	TGTGCCAGCAGTTCTTTGCGGGGCGAGCAGTACTTC
TRBV7-9	.	.	TRBJ2-3	CASSLGSGTDTQYF	TGTGCCAGCAGCTTGGGTAGCGGCACAGATACGCAGTATTTT
TRBV28	.	TRBD2	TRBJ2-2	CASSLPLAGAGELFF	TGTGCCAGCAGTTTACCCCTGGCGGGGGCCGGGGAGCTGTTTTTT
TRBV23-1	.	TRBD2	TRBJ2-7	CASSQSILAGVREQYF	TGCGCCAGCAGTCAATCGATACTAGCGGGAGTACGAGAGCAGTACTTC
TRBV10-3	.	TRBD2	TRBJ2-1	CAITASGRSSYNEQFF	TGTGCCATCACCGCTAGCGGGAGGAGCTCCTACAATGAGCAGTTCTTC
TRBV28	.	.	TRBJ2-3	CASGGAWGSQYF	TGTGCCAGCGGCGGGGCTTGGGGATCGCAGTATTTT
TRBV5-4	.	.	TRBJ1-2	CASSLKDSYGYTF	TGTGCCAGCAGCTTAAAAGACAGCTATGGCTACACCTTC
TRBV19	.	TRBD1	TRBJ2-3	CASSKGQGITDTQYF	TGTGCCAGTAGTAAGGGACAGGGGATCACAGATACGCAGTATTTT
TRBV29-1	.	TRBD1	TRBJ1-4	CSGKMGQGGKLFF	TGCAGCGGTAAAATGGGACAGGGGGGAAAACTGTTTTTT
TRBV2	.	TRBD2	TRBJ2-7	CASRDPTSGASYEQYF	TGTGCCAGCAGAGACCCGACTAGCGGGGCCTCCTACGAGCAGTACTTC
TRBV10-1	.	TRBD2	TRBJ2-3	CASSETASGRAATQYF	TGCGCCAGCAGTGAGACCGCTAGCGGGAGGGCCGCTACGCAGTATTTT
TRBV28	.	.	TRBJ2-4	CASRNPGGTKNIQYF	TGTGCCAGCAGAAACCCCGGGGGTACCAAAAACATTCAGTACTTC
TRBV7-3	few	TRBD1	TRBJ1-3	CARPRGLNSGNTIYF	TGTGCCAGGCCCAGGGGGCTAAACTCTGGAAACACCATATATTTT
TRBV7-2	.	TRBD2	TRBJ2-5	CASSLRLASANQETQYF	TGTGCCAGCAGCTTACGACTAGCCTCCGCTAATCAAGAGACCCAGTACTTC
TRBV10-3	.	.	TRBJ1-5	CAISGQSGDQPQHF	TGTGCCATCAGTGGACAGTCGGGGGATCAGCCCCAGCATTTT
TRBV6-4	.	TRBD2	TRBJ2-1	CASSEASGMGEQFF	TGTGCCAGCAGTGAAGCTAGCGGCATGGGGGAGCAGTTCTTC
TRBV6-1	.	.	TRBJ1-1	CASSELLGGSEAFF	TGTGCCAGCAGTGAATTATTAGGGGGTTCTGAAGCTTTCTTT
TRBV7-2	.	.	TRBJ1-5	CASGALSNQPQHF	TGTGCCAGCGGGGCTCTAAGCAATCAGCCCCAGCATTTT
TRBV6-5	.	TRBD1	TRBJ2-2	CASRTGGSGELFF	TGTGCCAGCAGGACAGGGGGCTCCGGGGAGCTGTTTTTT
TRBV10-2	.	.	TRBJ2-3	CASSPGDTGIYTDTQYF	TGCGCCAGCAGTCCGGGAGATACAGGTATCTACACAGATACGCAGTATTTT
TRBV5-1	few	TRBD1	TRBJ2-1	CASSPGPGGEQFF	TGCGCCAGCAGCCCTGGACCAGGGGGTGAGCAGTTCTTC
TRBV30	.	.	TRBJ1-6	CAWHSSQANSPLHF	TGTGCCTGGCACTCCAGCCAGGCTAATTCACCCCTCCACTTT
TRBV5-1	.	.	TRBJ2-7	CASSLVGRAAYEQYF	TGCGCCAGCAGCTTGGTGGGCAGGGCGGCCTACGAGCAGTACTTC
TRBV27	.	.	TRBJ2-1	CASSLSLGQGYNEQFF	TGTGCCAGCAGTTTATCCTTGGGCCAGGGTTACAATGAGCAGTTCTTC
TRBV6-5	.	.	TRBJ1-5	CASRRDSNQPQHF	TGTGCCAGCAGGCGGGACAGCAATCAGCCCCAGCATTTT
TRBV4-1	.	TRBD1	TRBJ2-7	CASSQGRSSGGEQYF	TGCGCCAGCAGCCAAGGAAGAAGCTCAGGGGGCGAGCAGTACTTC
TRBV5-1	.	TRBD2	TRBJ2-2	CASSDGLAGDTGELFF	TGCGCCAGCAGCGACGGGCTAGCGGGAGATACCGGGGAGCTGTTTTTT
TRBV27	.	.	TRBJ2-7	CASSLRRGIYEQYF	TGTGCCAGCAGTCTCCGCCGGGGAATCTACGAGCAGTACTTC
TRBV29-1	.	.	TRBJ2-5	CSVELDPYQETQYF	TGCAGCGTTGAATTAGATCCGTACCAAGAGACCCAGTACTTC
TRBV19	.	.	TRBJ1-1	CASSIVGASTEAFF	TGTGCCAGTAGTATAGTGGGGGCGAGCACTGAAGCTTTCTTT
TRBV7-6	.	TRBD2	TRBJ2-2	CASSTGTSNTGELFF	TGTGCCAGCAGCACCGGGACTAGCAACACCGGGGAGCTGTTTTTT
TRBV27	.	TRBD1	TRBJ1-2	CASRRDRGWGYTF	TGTGCCAGCAGGCGGGACAGGGGGTGGGGCTACACCTTC
TRBV10-3	.	TRBD1	TRBJ2-3	CATGQGTDTQYF	TGTGCCACCGGACAGGGCACAGATACGCAGTATTTT